The present T cell receptor (beta chain) was sequenced within a study of response to subunit inactivated influenza vaccine (dated by TCRdb to 2016 to 2018). The study in broad terms: Deep quantitative T cell receptor repertoire profiling was used in the study to track responses to a trivalent subunit inactivated influenza vaccine. On the study overall, not on this receptor specifically: The authors suggested that each seasonal influenza vaccination may recruit only a limited number of new T cells.

The CDR3 sequence holds 16 residues, the cysteine and phenylalanine included. Of the read, only the CDR3 DNA is kept; its 48 bases are in frame from base 1. Here V drops 6 bases and J drops 4 bases, and the junction holds 13 bases not matched to any gene. Library generation was performed with RT-PCR. The reads were generated on an Illumina HiSeq 2500. In-frame beta chains were kept once TCRdb had trimmed the public reads at Q25 with fastp and called clones with MiXCR. Every distinct CDR3 protein forms one entry, paired with its most common genes and DNA. The table for this sample lists about 650,000 distinct CDR3 sequences; around 13% of them were counted only once. The ten most abundant clones make up 6.5% to 8% of the sample. This clonotype was detected only a few times. Its specific antigen is unknown. The record has no base qualities; no much larger clone is one base away.

This clonotype originated in a man aged 45 to 65 who received an inactivated influenza vaccine. Donor details come from another sample of the same person, matched by shared clones. Sequences were derived from PBMCs from blood, sampled less than 15 days before vaccination. Here the chain combines TRBV12-3 or TRBV12-4 and TRBJ2-5, with 8 bases in between that match TRBD2. The CDR3 reads CASSPPLGLAGETQYF. The DNA sequence is as follows: TGTGCCAGCAGCCCCCCCCTCGGGCTAGCGGGAGAGACCCAGTACTTC.